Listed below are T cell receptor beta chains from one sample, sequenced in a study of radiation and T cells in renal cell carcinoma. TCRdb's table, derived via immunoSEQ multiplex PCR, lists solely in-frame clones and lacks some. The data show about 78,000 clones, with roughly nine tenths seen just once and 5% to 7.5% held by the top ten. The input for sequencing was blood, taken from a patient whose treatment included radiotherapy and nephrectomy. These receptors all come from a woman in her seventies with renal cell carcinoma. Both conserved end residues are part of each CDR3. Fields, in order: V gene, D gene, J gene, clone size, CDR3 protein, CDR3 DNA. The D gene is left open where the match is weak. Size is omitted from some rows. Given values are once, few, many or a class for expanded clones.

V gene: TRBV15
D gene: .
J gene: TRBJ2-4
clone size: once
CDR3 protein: CATSRDPAGAKNIQYF
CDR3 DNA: TGTGCCACCAGCAGAGACCCCGCGGGAGCCAAAAACATTCAGTACTTC

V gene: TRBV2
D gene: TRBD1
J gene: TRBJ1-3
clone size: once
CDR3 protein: CASSPDRGSGNTIYF
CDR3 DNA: TGTGCCAGCAGTCCGGACAGGGGCTCTGGAAACACCATATATTTT

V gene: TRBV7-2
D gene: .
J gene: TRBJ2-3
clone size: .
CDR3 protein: CASRYDSTDTQYF
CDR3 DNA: TGTGCCAGCAGATACGACAGCACAGATACGCAGTATTTT

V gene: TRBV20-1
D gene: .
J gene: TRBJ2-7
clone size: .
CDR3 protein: CSARQVNEQYF
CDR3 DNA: TGCAGTGCTAGACAAGTAAACGAGCAGTACTTC

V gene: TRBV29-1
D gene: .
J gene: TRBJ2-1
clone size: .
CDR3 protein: CSVVKGTDEQFF
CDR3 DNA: TGCAGCGTGGTGAAGGGGACCGATGAGCAGTTCTTC

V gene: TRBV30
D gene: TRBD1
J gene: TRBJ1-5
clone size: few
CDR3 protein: CAGGQGNQPQHF
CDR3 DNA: TGTGCCGGGGGACAGGGGAATCAGCCCCAGCATTTT

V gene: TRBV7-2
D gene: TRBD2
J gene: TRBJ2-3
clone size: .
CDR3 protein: CASSLARGGDTQYF
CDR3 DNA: TGTGCCAGCAGCTTAGCGCGCGGGGGGGATACGCAGTATTTT

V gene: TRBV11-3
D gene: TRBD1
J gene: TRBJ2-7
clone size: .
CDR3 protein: CASSARGTGSYEQYF
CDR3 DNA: TGTGCCAGCAGCGCCAGAGGGACAGGGTCCTACGAGCAGTACTTC

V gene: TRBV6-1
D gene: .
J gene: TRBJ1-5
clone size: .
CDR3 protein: CASSEAGGNNQPQHF
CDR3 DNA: TGTGCCAGCAGTGAAGCCGGGGGGAACAATCAGCCCCAGCATTTT

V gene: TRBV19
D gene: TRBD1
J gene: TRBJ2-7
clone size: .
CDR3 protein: CASSIGTGQPYEQYF
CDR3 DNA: TGTGCCAGTAGTATAGGGACAGGCCAGCCCTACGAGCAGTACTTC

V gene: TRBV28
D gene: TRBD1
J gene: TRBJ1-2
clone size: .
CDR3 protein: CASSVPGQASDFYGYTF
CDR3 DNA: TGTGCCAGCAGTGTTCCGGGACAGGCTTCAGACTTCTATGGCTACACCTTC

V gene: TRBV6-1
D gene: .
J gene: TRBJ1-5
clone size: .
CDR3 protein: CATSVGWGTNQPQHF
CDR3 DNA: TGTGCCACCTCCGTAGGGTGGGGGACCAATCAGCCCCAGCATTTT

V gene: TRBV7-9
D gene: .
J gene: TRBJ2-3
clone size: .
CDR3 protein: CASSLAGGDTQYF
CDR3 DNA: TGTGCCAGCAGCTTAGCGGGCGGGGATACGCAGTATTTT

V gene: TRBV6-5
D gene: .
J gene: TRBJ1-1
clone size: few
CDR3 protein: CASRSGGQGAFF
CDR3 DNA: TGTGCCAGCAGGAGTGGAGGGCAGGGGGCTTTCTTT

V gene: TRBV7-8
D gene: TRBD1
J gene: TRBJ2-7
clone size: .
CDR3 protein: CASSLGTEAYEQYF
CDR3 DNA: TGTGCCAGCAGCCTTGGGACAGAGGCCTACGAGCAGTACTTC

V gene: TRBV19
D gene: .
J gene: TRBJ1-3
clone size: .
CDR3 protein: CASSISGKRSGNTIYF
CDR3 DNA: TGTGCCAGTAGTATTTCGGGCAAGCGCTCTGGAAACACCATATATTTT

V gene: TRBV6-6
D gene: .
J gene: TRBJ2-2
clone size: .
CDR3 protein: CASSYRTSTGELFF
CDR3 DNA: TGTGCCAGCAGTTACAGGACGAGCACCGGGGAGCTGTTTTTT

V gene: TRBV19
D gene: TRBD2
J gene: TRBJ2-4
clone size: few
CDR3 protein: CASRLAGDQNIQYF
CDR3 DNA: TGTGCCAGTAGACTAGCGGGGGACCAAAACATTCAGTACTTC

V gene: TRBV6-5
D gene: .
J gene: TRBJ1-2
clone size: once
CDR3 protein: CASSYSLVASNYGYTF
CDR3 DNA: TGTGCCAGCAGTTACTCCCTCGTAGCTTCTAACTATGGCTACACCTTC

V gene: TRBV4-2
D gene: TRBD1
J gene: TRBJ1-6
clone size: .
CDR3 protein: CASSQQVSVRVRGLRSPLHF
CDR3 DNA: TGTGCCAGCAGCCAACAGGTTTCCGTGCGTGTGAGGGGGCTCAGGTCACCCCTCCACTTT

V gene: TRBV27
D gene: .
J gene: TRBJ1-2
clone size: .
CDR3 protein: CASSLRPASYGYTF
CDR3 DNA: TGTGCCAGCAGTCTCCGGCCGGCATCCTATGGCTACACCTTC

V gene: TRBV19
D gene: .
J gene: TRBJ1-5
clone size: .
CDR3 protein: CASSRGRPDQPQHF
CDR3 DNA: TGTGCCAGTAGTCGAGGACGGCCGGATCAGCCCCAGCATTTT

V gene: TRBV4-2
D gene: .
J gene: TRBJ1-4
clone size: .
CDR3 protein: CASSRGDATNEKLFF
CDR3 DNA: TGTGCCAGCAGCCGGGGGGATGCAACTAATGAAAAACTGTTTTTT

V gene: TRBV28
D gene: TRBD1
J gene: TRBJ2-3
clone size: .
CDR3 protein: CASSSRGRTDTQYF
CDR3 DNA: TGTGCCAGCAGTTCCAGGGGGCGGACAGATACGCAGTATTTT